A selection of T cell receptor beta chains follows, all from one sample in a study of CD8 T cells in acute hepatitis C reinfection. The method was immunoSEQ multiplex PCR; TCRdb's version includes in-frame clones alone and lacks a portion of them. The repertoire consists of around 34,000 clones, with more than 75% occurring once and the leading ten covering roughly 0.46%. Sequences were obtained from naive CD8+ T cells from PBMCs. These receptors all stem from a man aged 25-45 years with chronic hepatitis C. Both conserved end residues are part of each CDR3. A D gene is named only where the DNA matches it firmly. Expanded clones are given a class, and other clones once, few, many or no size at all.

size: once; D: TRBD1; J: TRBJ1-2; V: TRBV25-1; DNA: TGTGCCAGCCCTGACAGGGTTAGCGGCTACACCTTC; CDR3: CASPDRVSGYTF
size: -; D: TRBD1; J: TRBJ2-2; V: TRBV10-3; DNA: TGTGCCATCAGGACAGGGGGCTGGAATCCCGGGGAGCTGTTTTTT; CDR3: CAIRTGGWNPGELFF
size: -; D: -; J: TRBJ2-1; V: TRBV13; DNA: TGTGCCAGCTTACGACTAGACAACAATGAGCAGTTCTTC; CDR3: CASLRLDNNEQFF
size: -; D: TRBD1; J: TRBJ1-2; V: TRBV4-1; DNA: TGCGCCAGCAGCCAAGGTGAAGGGGGCCTCTATGGCTACACCTTC; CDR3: CASSQGEGGLYGYTF
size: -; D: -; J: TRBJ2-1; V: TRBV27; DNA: TGTGCCAGCAGTCATAGGGGGAGACACGTAGGGTATGAGCAGTTCTTC; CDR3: CASSHRGRHVGYEQFF
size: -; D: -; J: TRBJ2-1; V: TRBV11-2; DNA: TGTGCCAGCAGCTTACTTCGAAAAGGCAATGAGCAGTTCTTC; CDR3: CASSLLRKGNEQFF
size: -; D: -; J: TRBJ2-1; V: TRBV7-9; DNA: TGTGCCAGCAGCTACGGGCCTGGGCAGTCCTACAATGAGCAGTTCTTC; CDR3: CASSYGPGQSYNEQFF
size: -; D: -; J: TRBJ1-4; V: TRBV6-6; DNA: TGTGCCAGCAGTTTGGTGGGGTCTGAAAAACTGTTTTTT; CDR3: CASSLVGSEKLFF
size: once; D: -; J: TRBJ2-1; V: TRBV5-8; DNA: TGTGCCAGCAGCTCCAGGGTGCGCGATGAGCAGTTCTTC; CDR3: CASSSRVRDEQFF
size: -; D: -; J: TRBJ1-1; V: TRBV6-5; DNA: TGTGCCAGCAGTTACGGAGGGACTGAAGCTTTCTTT; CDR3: CASSYGGTEAFF
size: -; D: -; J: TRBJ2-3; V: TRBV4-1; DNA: TGCGCCAGCAGCCAAGGACCGCCTCCCTCGGGAGATACGCAGTATTTT; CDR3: CASSQGPPPSGDTQYF
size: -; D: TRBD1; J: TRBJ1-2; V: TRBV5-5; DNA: TGTGCCAGCAGCTGGACAGGGGGCGAGGTGGACTATGGCTACACCTTC; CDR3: CASSWTGGEVDYGYTF
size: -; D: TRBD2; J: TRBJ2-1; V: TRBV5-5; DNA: TGTGCCAGCAGCTCCACTAGCGGGAGGGTGGATGAGCAGTTCTTC; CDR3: CASSSTSGRVDEQFF
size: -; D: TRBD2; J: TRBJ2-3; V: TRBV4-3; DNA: TGCGCCAGCAGCCAAGAGACTAGCAGGGCAGATACGCAGTATTTT; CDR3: CASSQETSRADTQYF
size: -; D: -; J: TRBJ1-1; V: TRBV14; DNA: TGTGCCAGCAGCCCCCTCGGGGGGGTGATATCTGAAGCTTTCTTT; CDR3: CASSPLGGVISEAFF
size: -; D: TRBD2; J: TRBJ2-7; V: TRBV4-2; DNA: TGTGCCAGCAGCCAAGATGTGGGAGGGCCCTGGTGGGAGCAGTACTTC; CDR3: CASSQDVGGPWWEQYF
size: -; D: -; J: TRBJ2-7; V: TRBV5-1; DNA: TGCGCCAGCAGCTTGGACAGGTCTGATCCCTACGAGCAGTACTTC; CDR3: CASSLDRSDPYEQYF
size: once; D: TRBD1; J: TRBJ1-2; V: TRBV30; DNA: TGTGCCTGGAGCCCTAAAGGACAGGGATTCTATGGCTACACCTTC; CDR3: CAWSPKGQGFYGYTF
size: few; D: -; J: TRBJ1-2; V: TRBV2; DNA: TGTGCCAGCTCCTCCGGACAAGGACCTTCCTATGGCTACACCTTC; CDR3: CASSSGQGPSYGYTF
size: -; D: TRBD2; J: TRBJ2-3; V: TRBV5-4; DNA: TGTGCCAGCAGCTTGGGCCTAGCGGGAGGGCCGACAGATACGCAGTATTTT; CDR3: CASSLGLAGGPTDTQYF
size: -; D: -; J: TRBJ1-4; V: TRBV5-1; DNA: TGCGCCAGCAGCTTTCGGACGGGGGAAAAACTGTTTTTT; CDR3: CASSFRTGEKLFF
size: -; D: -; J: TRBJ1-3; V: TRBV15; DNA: TGTGCCACCAGCAGAGGGCCGGCGGGCCACCTCTCTGGAAACACCATATATTTT; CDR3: CATSRGPAGHLSGNTIYF
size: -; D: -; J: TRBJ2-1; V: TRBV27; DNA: TGTGCCAGCAAGATGCTAGCTATCAATGAGCAGTTCTTC; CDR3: CASKMLAINEQFF
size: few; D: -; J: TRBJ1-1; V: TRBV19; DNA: TGTGCCAGTAGTTGGGAGGCTGAAGCTTTCTTT; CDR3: CASSWEAEAFF
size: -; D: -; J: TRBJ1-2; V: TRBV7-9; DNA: TGTGCCAGCAGCTTAGAAGCACAGGGTGGAGGCTACACCTTC; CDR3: CASSLEAQGGGYTF
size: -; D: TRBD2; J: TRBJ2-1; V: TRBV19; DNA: TGTGCCAGTAGTATCATAGGGCTAGCGGGAGAAATAAATGAGCAGTTCTTC; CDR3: CASSIIGLAGEINEQFF
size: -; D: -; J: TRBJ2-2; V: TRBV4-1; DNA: TGCGCCAGCAGCCAAGATCCCGACGCCGGGGAGCTGTTTTTT; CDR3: CASSQDPDAGELFF
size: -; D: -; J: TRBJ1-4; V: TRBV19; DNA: TGTGCCAGTAATCAGCACGCGGGTGAAAAACTGTTTTTT; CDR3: CASNQHAGEKLFF
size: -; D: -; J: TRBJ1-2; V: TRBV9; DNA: TGTGCCAGCAAGGAATCGGGCTATGGCTACACCTTC; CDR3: CASKESGYGYTF
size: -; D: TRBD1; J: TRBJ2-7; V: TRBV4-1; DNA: TGCGCCAGCAGCAAGCCGACAGGGGGGACCTACGAGCAGTACTTC; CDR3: CASSKPTGGTYEQYF
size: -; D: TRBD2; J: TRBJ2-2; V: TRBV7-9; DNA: TGTGCCAGCAGGGGAGGGACCGGGGAGCTGTTTTTT; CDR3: CASRGGTGELFF
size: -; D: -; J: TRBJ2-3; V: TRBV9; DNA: TGTGCCAGCAGCGTAGAAGGAGCGGAGCAAGATACGCAGTATTTT; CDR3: CASSVEGAEQDTQYF
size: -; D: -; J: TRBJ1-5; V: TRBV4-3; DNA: TGCGCCAGCAGCCAAGGGGCGGATCAGCATTTT; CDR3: CASSQGADQHF
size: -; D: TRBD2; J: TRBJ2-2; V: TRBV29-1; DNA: TGCAGCGTTGACCGTTCGCGGGGGAGTACCGGGGAGCTGTTTTTT; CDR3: CSVDRSRGSTGELFF
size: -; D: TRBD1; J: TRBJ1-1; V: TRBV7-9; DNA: TGTGCCAGCAGCCCTGGACAGGAGACTGAAGCTTTCTTT; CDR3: CASSPGQETEAFF
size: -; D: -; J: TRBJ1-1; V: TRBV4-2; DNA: TGTGCCAGCAGCCAAGGGCCGTCGGACACTGAAGCTTTCTTT; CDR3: CASSQGPSDTEAFF
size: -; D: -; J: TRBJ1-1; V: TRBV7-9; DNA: TGTGCCAGCAGCTTAGTTATCGGGGTCGGGACTGAAGCTTTCTTT; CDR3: CASSLVIGVGTEAFF
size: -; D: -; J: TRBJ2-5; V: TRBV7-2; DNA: TGTGCCAGCAGCACGTTCCCGGGACAAGGTCCGGAGACCCAGTACTTC; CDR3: CASSTFPGQGPETQYF
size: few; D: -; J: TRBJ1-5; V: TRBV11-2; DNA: TGTGCCAGCTCCAGGGGAGGGAATCAGCCCCAGCATTTT; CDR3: CASSRGGNQPQHF
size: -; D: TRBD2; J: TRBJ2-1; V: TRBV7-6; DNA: TGTGCCAGCAGCTTAGGGCTAGCGGGGGTCGATGAGCAGTTCTTC; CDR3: CASSLGLAGVDEQFF
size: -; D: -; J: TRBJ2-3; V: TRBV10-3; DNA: TGTGCCATCAGGGACGAGGGCGTAACTAGCACAGATACGCAGTATTTT; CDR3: CAIRDEGVTSTDTQYF
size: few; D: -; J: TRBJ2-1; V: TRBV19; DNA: TGTGCCAGTACCCTTACCGGCGGCAATGAGCAGTTCTTC; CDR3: CASTLTGGNEQFF
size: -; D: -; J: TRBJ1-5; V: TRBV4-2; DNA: TGTGCCAGCAGCCGCTACAGGGAGCATAGCAATCAGCCCCAGCATTTT; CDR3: CASSRYREHSNQPQHF
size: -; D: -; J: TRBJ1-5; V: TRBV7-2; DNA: TGTGCCAGCAACGGACATTGGAATCAGCCCCAGCATTTT; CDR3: CASNGHWNQPQHF
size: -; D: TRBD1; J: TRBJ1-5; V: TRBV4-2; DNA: TGTGCCAGCAGCCAGCACAGGGGAGGAAATCAGCCCCAGCATTTT; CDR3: CASSQHRGGNQPQHF
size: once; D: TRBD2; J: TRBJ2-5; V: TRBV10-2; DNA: TGCGCCGTCGCGGGAGGAGAGACCCAGTACTTC; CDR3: CAVAGGETQYF
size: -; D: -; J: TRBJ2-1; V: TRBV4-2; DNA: TGTGCCAGCAGCCAAGAAATCAATGAGCAGTTCTTC; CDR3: CASSQEINEQFF
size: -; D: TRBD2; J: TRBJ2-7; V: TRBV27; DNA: TGTGCCAGCAGTTCGGGACTAGCCTACGAGCAGTACTTC; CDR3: CASSSGLAYEQYF
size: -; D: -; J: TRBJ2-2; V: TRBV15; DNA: TGTGCCACCAGCCTGAACCGGGCCTTGAACACCGGGGAGCTGTTTTTT; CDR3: CATSLNRALNTGELFF
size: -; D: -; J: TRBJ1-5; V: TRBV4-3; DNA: TGCGCCAGCAGCCAAGAACTGGGGTCGGAGGGCTATCAGCCCCAGCATTTT; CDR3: CASSQELGSEGYQPQHF
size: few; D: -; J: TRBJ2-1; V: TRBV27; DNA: TGTGCCAGCAGTTACCCGGACAATGAGCAGTTCTTC; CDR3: CASSYPDNEQFF
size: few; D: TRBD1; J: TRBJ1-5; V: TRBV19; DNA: TGTGCCAGCAGACAGGGAGGACAGCCCCAGCATTTT; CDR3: CASRQGGQPQHF
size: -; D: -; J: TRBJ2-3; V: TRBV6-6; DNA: TGTGCCAGCAGTTACCTTGGGGGTCCCGCAGATACGCAGTATTTT; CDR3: CASSYLGGPADTQYF
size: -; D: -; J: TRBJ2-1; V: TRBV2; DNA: TGTGCCAGCAGCGCCGGGCCGCTGAGCTCCTACAATGAGCAGTTCTTC; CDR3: CASSAGPLSSYNEQFF
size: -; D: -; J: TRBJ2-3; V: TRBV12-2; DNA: TGTGCAAGTCGCTTATCGGGACTAGCGGAACACACAGATACGCAGTATTTT; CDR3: CASRLSGLAEHTDTQYF